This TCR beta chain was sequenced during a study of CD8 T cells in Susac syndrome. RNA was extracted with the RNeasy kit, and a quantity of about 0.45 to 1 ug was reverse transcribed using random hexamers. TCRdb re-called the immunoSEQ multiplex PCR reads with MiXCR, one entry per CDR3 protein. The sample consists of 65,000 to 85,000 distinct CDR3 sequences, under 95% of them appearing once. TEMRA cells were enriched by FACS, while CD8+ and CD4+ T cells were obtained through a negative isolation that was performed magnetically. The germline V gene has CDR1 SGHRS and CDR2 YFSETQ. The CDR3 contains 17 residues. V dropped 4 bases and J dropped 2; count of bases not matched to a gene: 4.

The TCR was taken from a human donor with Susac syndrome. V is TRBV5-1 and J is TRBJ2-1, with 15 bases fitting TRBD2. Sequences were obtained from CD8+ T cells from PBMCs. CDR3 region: CASSPGLAGGAYNEQFF. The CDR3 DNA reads TGCGCCAGCAGCCCGGGACTAGCGGGGGGTGCCTACAATGAGCAGTTCTTC.